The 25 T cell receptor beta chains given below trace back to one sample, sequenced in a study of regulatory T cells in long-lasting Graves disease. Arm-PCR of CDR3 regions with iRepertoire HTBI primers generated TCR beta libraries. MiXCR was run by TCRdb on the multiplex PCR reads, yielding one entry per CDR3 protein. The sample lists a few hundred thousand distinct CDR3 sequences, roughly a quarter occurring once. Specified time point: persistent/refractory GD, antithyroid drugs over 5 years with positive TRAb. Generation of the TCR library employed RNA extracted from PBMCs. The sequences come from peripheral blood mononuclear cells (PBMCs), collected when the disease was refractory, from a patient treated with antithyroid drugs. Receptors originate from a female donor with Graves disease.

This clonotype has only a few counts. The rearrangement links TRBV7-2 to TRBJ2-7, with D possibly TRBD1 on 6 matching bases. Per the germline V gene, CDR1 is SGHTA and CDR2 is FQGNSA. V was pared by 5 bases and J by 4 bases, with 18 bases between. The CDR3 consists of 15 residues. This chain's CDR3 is CASSISTGPLYEQYF. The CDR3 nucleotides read TGTGCCAGCAGCATTTCGACAGGACCCTTATACGAGCAGTACTTC. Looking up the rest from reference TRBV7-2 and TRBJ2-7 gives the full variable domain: GAGVSQSPSNKVTEKGKDVELRCDPISGHTALYWYRQSLGQGLEFLIYFQGNSAPDKSGLPSDRFSAERTGGSVSTLTIQRTQQEDSAVYLCASSISTGPLYEQYFGPGTRLTVT.

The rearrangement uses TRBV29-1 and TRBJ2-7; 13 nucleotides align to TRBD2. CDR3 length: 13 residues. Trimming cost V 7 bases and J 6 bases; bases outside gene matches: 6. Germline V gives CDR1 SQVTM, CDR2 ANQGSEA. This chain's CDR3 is CSGGLAGSGEQYF. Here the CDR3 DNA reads TGCAGCGGGGGACTAGCGGGATCCGGCGAGCAGTACTTC.

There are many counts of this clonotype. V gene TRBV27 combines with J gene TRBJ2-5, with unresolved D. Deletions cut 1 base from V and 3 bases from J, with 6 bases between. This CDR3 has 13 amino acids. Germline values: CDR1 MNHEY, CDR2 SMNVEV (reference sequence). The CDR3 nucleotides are TGTGCCAGCAGTTTATACGAGAAAGAGACCCAGTACTTC. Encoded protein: CASSLYEKETQYF.

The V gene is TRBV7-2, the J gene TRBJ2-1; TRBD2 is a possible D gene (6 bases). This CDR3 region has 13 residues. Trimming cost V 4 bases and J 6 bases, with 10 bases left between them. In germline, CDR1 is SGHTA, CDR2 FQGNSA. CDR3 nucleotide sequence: TGTGCCAGCAGCTGGCGGGGTAGCAATGAGCAGTTCTTC. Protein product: CASSWRGSNEQFF.

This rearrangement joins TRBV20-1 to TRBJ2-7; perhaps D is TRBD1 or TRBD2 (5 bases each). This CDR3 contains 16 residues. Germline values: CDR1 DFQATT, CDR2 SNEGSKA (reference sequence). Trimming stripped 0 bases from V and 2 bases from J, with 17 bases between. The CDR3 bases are TGCAGTGCTAGAGATTATCGGGGACCGACTCCCTACGAGCAGTACTTC. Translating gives CSARDYRGPTPYEQYF.

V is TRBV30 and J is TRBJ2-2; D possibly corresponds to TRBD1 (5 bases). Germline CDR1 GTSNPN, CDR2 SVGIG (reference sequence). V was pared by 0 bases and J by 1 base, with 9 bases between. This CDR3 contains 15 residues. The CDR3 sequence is CAWSVQALNTGELFF. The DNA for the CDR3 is TGTGCCTGGAGTGTACAGGCTTTGAACACCGGGGAGCTGTTTTTT.

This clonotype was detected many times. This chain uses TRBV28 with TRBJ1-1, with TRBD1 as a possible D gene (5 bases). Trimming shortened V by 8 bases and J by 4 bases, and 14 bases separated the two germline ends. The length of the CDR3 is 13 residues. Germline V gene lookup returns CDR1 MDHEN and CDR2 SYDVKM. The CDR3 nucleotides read TGTGCCAGCGGCGGGACTCTTGGCACTGAAGCTTTCTTT. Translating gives CASGGTLGTEAFF. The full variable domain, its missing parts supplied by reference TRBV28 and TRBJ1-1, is DVKVTQSSRYLVKRTGEKVFLECVQDMDHENMFWYRQDPGLGLRLIYFSYDVKMKEKGDIPEGYSVSREKKERFSLILESASTNQTSMYLCASGGTLGTEAFFGQGTRLTVV.

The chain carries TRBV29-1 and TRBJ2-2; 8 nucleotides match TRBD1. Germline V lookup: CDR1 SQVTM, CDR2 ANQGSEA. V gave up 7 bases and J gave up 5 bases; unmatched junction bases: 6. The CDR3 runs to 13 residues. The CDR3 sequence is CSGIRGRTGELFF. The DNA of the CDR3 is TGCAGCGGTATCAGGGGGCGGACCGGGGAGCTGTTTTTT.

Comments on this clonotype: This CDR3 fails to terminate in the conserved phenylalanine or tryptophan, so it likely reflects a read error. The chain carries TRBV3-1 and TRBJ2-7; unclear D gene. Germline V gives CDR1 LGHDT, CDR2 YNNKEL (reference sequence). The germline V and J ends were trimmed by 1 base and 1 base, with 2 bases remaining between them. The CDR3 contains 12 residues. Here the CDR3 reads CASSQGSYEQYL. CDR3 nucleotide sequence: TGTGCCAGCAGCCAAGGGTCCTACGAGCAGTACCTC.

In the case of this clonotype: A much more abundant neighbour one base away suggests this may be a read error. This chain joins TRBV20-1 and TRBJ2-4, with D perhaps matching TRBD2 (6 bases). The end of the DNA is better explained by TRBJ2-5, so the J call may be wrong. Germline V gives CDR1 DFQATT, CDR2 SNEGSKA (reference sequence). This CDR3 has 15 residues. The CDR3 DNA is TGCAGTGTTAGGCTCTCTGGGACTCCGAAAGAGACCCAGTACTTC. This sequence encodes CSVRLSGTPKETQYF.

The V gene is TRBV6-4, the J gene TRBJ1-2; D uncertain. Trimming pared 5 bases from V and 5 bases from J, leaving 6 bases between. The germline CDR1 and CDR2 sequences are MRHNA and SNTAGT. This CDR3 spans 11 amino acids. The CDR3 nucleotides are TGTGCCAGCAGTTACGATTATGGCTACACCTTC. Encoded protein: CASSYDYGYTF.

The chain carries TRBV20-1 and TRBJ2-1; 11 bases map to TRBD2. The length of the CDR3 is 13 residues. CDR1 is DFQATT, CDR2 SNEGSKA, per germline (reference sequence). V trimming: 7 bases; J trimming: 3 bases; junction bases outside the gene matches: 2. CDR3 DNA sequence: TGCAGTGGACTAGCGGGAAGCTACAATGAGCAGTTCTTC. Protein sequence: CSGLAGSYNEQFF.

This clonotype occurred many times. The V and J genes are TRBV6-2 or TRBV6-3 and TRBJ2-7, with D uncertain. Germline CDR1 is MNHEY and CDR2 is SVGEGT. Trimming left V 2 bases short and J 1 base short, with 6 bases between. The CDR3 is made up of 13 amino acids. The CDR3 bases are TGTGCCAGCAGTTACGGCGGATCCTACGAGCAGTACTTC. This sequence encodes CASSYGGSYEQYF.

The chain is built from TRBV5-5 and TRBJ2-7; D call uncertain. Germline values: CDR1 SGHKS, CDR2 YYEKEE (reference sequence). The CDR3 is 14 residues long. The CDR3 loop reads CAVVKQRQSYEQYF. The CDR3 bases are TGTGCAGTAGTGAAACAGCGACAATCCTACGAGCAGTACTTC.

CDR3 nucleotides: TGTGCCAGCAGCGCCCCCCGGGAGACTGAAGCTTTCTTT. It yields the protein CASSAPRETEAFF. The chain couples TRBV9 to TRBJ1-1; D unclear. Germline CDR1 is SGDLS and CDR2 is YYNGEE. V lost 3 bases to trimming and J lost 5 bases, with 11 bases between them. This CDR3 spans 13 amino acids.

In DNA, the CDR3 is TGTGCCACCAGTGATGCCGGGGTCCAAGAGACCCAGTACTTC. Its translation is CATSDAGVQETQYF. The chain is built from TRBV24-1 and TRBJ2-5; a possible D gene is TRBD2 (5 bases). The CDR3 consists of 14 residues. The germline V gene encodes CDR1 KGHDR and CDR2 SFDVKD. Trimming removed 3 bases at V and 1 base at J, with 8 bases between.

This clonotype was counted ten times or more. The CDR3 here is CASSETSGSSYEQYF. DNA for the CDR3: TGTGCCAGCAGTGAGACTAGCGGCAGCTCCTACGAGCAGTACTTC. The chain has TRBV28 and TRBJ2-7, with 9 bases that match TRBD2. This CDR3 spans 15 amino acids. Germline trimming cut 5 bases from V and 0 bases from J; bases unmatched to any gene: 5. Germline V CDR1 and CDR2: MDHEN, SYDVKM.

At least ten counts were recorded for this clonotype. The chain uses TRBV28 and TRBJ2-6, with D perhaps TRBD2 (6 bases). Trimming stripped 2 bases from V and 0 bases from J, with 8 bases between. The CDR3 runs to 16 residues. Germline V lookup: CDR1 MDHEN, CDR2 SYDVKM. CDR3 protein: CASSLETSSGANVLTF. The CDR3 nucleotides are TGTGCCAGCAGTTTAGAGACTAGCTCTGGGGCCAACGTCCTGACTTTC.

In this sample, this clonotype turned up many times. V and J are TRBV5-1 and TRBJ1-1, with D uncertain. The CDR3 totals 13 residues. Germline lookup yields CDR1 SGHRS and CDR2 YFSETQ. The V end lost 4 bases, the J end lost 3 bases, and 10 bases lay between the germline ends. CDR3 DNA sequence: TGCGCCAGCAGCATCCTTCCCGACACTGAAGCTTTCTTT. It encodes CASSILPDTEAFF. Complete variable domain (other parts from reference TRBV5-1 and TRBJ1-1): KAGVTQTPRYLIKTRGQQVTLSCSPISGHRSVSWYQQTPGQGLQFLFEYFSETQRNKGNFPGRFSGRQFSNSRSEMNVSTLELGDSALYLCASSILPDTEAFFGQGTRLTVV.

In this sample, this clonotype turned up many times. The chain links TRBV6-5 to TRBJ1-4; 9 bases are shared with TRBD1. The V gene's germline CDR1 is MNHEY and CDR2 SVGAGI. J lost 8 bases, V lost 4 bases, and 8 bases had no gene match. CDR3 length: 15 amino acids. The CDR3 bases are TGTGCCAGCAGTTCCGCCGGGACAGGGAACGAAAAACTGTTTTTT. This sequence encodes CASSSAGTGNEKLFF.

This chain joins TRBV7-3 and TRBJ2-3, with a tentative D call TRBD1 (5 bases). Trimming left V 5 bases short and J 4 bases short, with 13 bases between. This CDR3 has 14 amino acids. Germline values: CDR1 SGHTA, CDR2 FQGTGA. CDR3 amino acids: CASSPGHTSDTQYF. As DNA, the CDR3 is TGTGCCAGCAGCCCTGGACACACCTCAGATACGCAGTATTTT.

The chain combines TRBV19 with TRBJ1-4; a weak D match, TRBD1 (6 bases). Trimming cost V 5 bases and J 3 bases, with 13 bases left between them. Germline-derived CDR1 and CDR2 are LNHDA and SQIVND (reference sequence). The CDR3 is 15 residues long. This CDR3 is CASSAGGRSNEKLFF. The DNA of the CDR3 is TGTGCCAGTAGTGCCGGGGGCCGCTCTAATGAAAAACTGTTTTTT.

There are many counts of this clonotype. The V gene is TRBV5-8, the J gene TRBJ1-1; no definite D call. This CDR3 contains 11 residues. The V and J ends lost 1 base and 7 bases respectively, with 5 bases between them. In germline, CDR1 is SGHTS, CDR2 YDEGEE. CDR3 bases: TGTGCCAGCAGCTTGATCGGTGAAGCTTTCTTT. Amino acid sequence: CASSLIGEAFF. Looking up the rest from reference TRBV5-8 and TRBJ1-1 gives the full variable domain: EAGVTQSPTHLIKTRGQQATLRCSPISGHTSVYWYQQALGLGLQFLLWYDEGEERNRGNFPPRFSGRQFPNYSSELNVNALELEDSALYLCASSLIGEAFFGQGTRLTVV.

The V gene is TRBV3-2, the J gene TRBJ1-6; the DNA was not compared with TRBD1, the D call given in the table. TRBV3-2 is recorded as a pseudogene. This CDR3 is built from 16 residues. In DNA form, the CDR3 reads TGTGCCAGCAGCCCCGGGACAGGGTTAGGTAATTCACCCCTCCACTTT. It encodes CASSPGTGLGNSPLHF.

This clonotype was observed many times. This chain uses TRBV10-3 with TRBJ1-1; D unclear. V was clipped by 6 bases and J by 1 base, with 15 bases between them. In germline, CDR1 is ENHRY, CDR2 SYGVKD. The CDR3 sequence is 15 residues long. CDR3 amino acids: CAIRRTGSQNTEAFF. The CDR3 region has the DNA TGTGCCATCAGACGCACGGGGAGCCAGAACACTGAAGCTTTCTTT.